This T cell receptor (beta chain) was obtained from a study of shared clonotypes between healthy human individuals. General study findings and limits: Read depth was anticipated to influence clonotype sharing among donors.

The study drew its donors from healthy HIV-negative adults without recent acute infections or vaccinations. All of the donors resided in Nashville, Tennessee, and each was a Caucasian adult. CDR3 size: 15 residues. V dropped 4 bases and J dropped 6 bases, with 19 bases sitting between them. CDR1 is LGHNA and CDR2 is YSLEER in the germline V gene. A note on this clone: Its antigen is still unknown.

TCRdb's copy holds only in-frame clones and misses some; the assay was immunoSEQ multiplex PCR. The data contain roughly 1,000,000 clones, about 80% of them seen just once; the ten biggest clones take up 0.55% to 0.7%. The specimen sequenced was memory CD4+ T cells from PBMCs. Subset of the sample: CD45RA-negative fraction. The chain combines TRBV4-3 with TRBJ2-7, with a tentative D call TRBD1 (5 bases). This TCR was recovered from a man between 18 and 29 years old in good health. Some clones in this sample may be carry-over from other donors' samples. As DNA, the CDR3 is TGCGCCAGCAGCCGAACTCTCCCCCCGACAGCCGAGCAGTACTTC. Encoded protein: CASSRTLPPTAEQYF.